A single sample gave rise to the 27 T cell receptor beta chains below, sequenced in a study of T cell responses to AZD1222 COVID-19 vaccine. Profiled with immunoSEQ multiplex PCR; TCRdb holds only in-frame clones, not every one. This table holds more than 85,000 clones, roughly 90% found once. This specimen consisted of peripheral blood, obtained on day 0 of AZD1222 vaccination. Receptor source: an adult in good health.

V gene TRBV6-6 combines with J gene TRBJ2-3, with D possibly TRBD1 on 5 matching bases. The CDR3 sequence is 17 residues long. The germline V gene encodes CDR1 MNHNY and CDR2 SVGAGI (reference sequence). V was trimmed by 5 bases and J by 3 bases, leaving 21 bases between them. The CDR3 loop is CASSPLGYQKGTDTQYF. The DNA for the CDR3 is TGTGCCAGCAGTCCGCTGGGATACCAGAAGGGGACAGATACGCAGTATTTT.

V is TRBV5-4 and J is TRBJ1-3; no firm D call. V was shortened by 0 bases and J by 0 bases, with 10 bases between the two germline ends. The CDR3 covers 16 residues. The germline gives CDR1 SGHNT, CDR2 YYREEE (reference sequence). The DNA of the CDR3 is TGTGCCAGCAGCTTGGGAGGCCTGGGCTCTGGAAACACCATATATTTT. Translated: CASSLGGLGSGNTIYF.

This chain connects TRBV27 to TRBJ2-1; 7 positions match TRBD2. This CDR3 has 15 residues. V gave up 6 bases and J gave up 12 bases; unmatched junction bases: 17. Looked up from germline, CDR1 is MNHEY and CDR2 is SMNVEV (reference sequence). The CDR3 reads CASRTTGLSRSTQFF. Written as DNA, the CDR3 is TGTGCCAGCAGGACAACGGGACTATCCAGGTCCACGCAGTTCTTC.

The chain joins TRBV5-5 to TRBJ2-5, with a possible D match to TRBD1 (5 bases). From germline, CDR1 is SGHKS and CDR2 YYEKEE (reference sequence). Trimming stripped 1 base from V and 2 bases from J, with 12 bases between. This CDR3 has 15 residues. CDR3 in DNA: TGTGCCAGCAGCTTGTCCAGGGATGGTCAAGAGACCCAGTACTTC. As protein: CASSLSRDGQETQYF.

The chain combines TRBV29-1 with TRBJ2-7; maybe TRBD1 (6 bases). Germline CDR1 reads SQVTM; CDR2 reads ANQGSEA. The CDR3 totals 11 residues. Trimming cost V 4 bases and J 5 bases, with 9 bases left between them. CDR3 DNA: TGCAGCGTTGGGCACAGGGACGAGCAGTACTTC. This sequence encodes CSVGHRDEQYF.

This sequence joins TRBV18 and TRBJ1-2, with a weak D call TRBD1 (6 bases). The germline CDR1 and CDR2 sequences are KGHSH and LQKENI. This CDR3 has 18 amino acids. Between the trimmed V and J ends, which lost 3 bases and 1 base, there was a span of 21 bases. The CDR3 is CASSPFLQGGVLNYGYTF. The CDR3 nucleotides are TGTGCCAGCTCACCCTTCCTACAGGGTGGGGTACTTAACTATGGCTACACCTTC.

V gene TRBV10-3 combines with J gene TRBJ1-2, with D uncertain. Trimming stripped 6 bases from V and 1 base from J, with 12 bases between. In germline, CDR1 is ENHRY, CDR2 SYGVKD. CDR3 length: 14 amino acids. The CDR3: CAIRPRLSNYGYTF. The CDR3 DNA reads TGTGCCATCAGGCCCCGACTGAGTAACTATGGCTACACCTTC.

The chain uses TRBV5-6 and TRBJ2-3; D is undetermined. The CDR3 is 16 residues long. Germline assignment: CDR1 SGHDT and CDR2 YYEEEE. V shed 1 base and J shed 6 bases, with 18 bases lying between them. The chain's CDR3 is CASSLWGDPDRDTQYF. CDR3 in DNA: TGTGCCAGCAGCTTGTGGGGTGACCCCGATAGGGATACGCAGTATTTT.

The CDR3 reads CATSRGAGQVNTEAFF. For the CDR3, the DNA is TGTGCCACCAGCAGAGGGGCGGGACAGGTGAACACTGAAGCTTTCTTT. The genes are TRBV15 and TRBJ1-1; TRBD1 aligns across 8 bases. The CDR3 sequence is 16 residues long. After removal of 1 base from V and 0 bases from J, the junction contained 4 bases not matched to a gene. Per germline, CDR1 LNHNV and CDR2 YYDKDF (reference sequence).

V gene TRBV30 combines with J gene TRBJ2-5; D is uncertain. The V gene's germline CDR1 is GTSNPN and CDR2 SVGIG (reference sequence). The CDR3 runs 11 residues. Trimming stripped 3 bases from V and 2 bases from J, with 4 bases between. CDR3 coding DNA: TGTGCCTGGAGCCGTCAAGAGACCCAGTACTTC. Amino acid sequence: CAWSRQETQYF.

The V and J genes are TRBV18 and TRBJ1-1, with no clear D. The CDR3 has 13 residues. With 6 bases removed from V and 1 base from J, the gap between germline ends came to 9 bases. Germline CDR1 is KGHSH and CDR2 is LQKENI. The CDR3 here is CASSTAPNTEAFF. DNA for the CDR3: TGTGCCAGCTCCACAGCTCCGAACACTGAAGCTTTCTTT.

This chain joins TRBV30 and TRBJ2-7; 8 positions match TRBD2. V shed 1 base, J shed 1 base, and the junction held 6 bases outside the gene matches. Germline V gene data show CDR1 as GTSNPN and CDR2 as SVGIG (reference sequence). The CDR3 loop spans 15 amino acids. The CDR3 region is CAWSALAERSYEQYF. The CDR3 DNA sequence: TGTGCCTGGAGTGCACTAGCGGAAAGGTCCTACGAGCAGTACTTC.

For the CDR3, the DNA is TGTGCCAGCAGTGAATATGGAAACACCATATATTTT. It translates to CASSEYGNTIYF. The chain recombines TRBV25-1 with TRBJ1-3; D uncertain. Trimming took off 0 bases at V and 3 bases at J, with 0 bases between the two ends. Germline CDR1 reads MGHDK; CDR2 reads SYGVNS. The CDR3 extends over 12 amino acids.

The rearrangement joins TRBV5-1 to TRBJ1-6; D unresolved. The length of the CDR3 is 16 residues. The germline V and J ends were trimmed by 0 bases and 7 bases, with 14 bases remaining between them. Germline V lookup: CDR1 SGHRS, CDR2 YFSETQ. The CDR3 coding sequence is TGCGCCAGCAGCTTGGTGCGTTGGGCGGACAATTCACCCCTCCACTTT. Its translation is CASSLVRWADNSPLHF.

The chain couples TRBV3-1 (or the pseudogene TRBV3-2) to TRBJ1-3; D is undetermined. Germline assignment: CDR1 LGHDT and CDR2 YNNKEL (reference sequence). Between the trimmed V and J ends, which lost 4 bases and 4 bases, there was a span of 11 bases. This CDR3 is 14 amino acids long. The CDR3 loop reads CASSPRGSGNTIYF. DNA of the CDR3: TGTGCCAGCAGCCCCCGGGGTTCGGGAAACACCATATATTTT.

The genes are TRBV6-5 and TRBJ2-7; D could derive from TRBD1 or TRBD2 (6 bases each). Germline assignment: CDR1 MNHEY and CDR2 SVGAGI. CDR3 size: 12 residues. The V gene lost 7 bases and the J gene lost 2 bases, with 9 bases spanning the gap. CDR3 loop: CASKGGAYEQYF. CDR3 bases: TGTGCCAGCAAGGGGGGTGCCTACGAGCAGTACTTC.

The J gene is TRBJ1-3, the V gene TRBV6-5; D remains ambiguous. V lost 4 bases and J 9 bases, leaving 13 bases between the germline ends. The length of the CDR3 is 13 residues. Looked up from germline, CDR1 is MNHEY and CDR2 is SVGAGI. The CDR3 sequence: CASSSLPETTIYF. As DNA, the CDR3 is TGTGCCAGCAGTTCCTTGCCCGAGACCACCATATATTTT.

This rearrangement joins TRBV5-5 to TRBJ1-1; D call uncertain. Germline values: CDR1 SGHKS, CDR2 YYEKEE (reference sequence). The V and J ends lost 4 bases and 9 bases respectively, with 16 bases between them. The CDR3 extends over 13 amino acids. The CDR3 DNA follows: TGTGCCAGCAGCGCGACTGAAGGCCCGAAAGCTTTCTTT. It translates to CASSATEGPKAFF.

The rearrangement joins TRBV7-8 to TRBJ2-2; D gene unclear. The CDR3 is made up of 12 amino acids. The V and J ends lost 5 bases and 3 bases respectively, with 4 bases between them. Germline-derived CDR1 and CDR2 are SGHVS and FQNEAQ. For the CDR3, the DNA is TGTGCCAGCAGCCTTCACACCGGGGAGCTGTTTTTT. It specifies CASSLHTGELFF.

The count of this clone is one. V and J are TRBV7-6 and TRBJ2-1; 9 bases fit TRBD1. The germline V gene has CDR1 SGHVS and CDR2 FNYEAQ. J lost 6 bases, V lost 1 base, and 7 bases had no gene match. The CDR3 runs 16 residues. In DNA, the CDR3 is TGTGCCAGCAGCTTAGTCCCACAGGGGGCGGGCAATGAGCAGTTCTTC. Translation gives CASSLVPQGAGNEQFF.

This clone has only one observation. The chain has TRBV2 and TRBJ1-1; D not resolved. This CDR3 spans 12 amino acids. Germline CDR1 is SNHLY and CDR2 is FYNNEI. Trimming removed 5 bases at V and 4 bases at J, with 8 bases between. Here the CDR3 DNA reads TGTGCCAGCAGTATTCGGGCCACTGAAGCTTTCTTT. It codes for CASSIRATEAFF.

The chain uses TRBV14 and TRBJ1-1; D not certain. The CDR3 spans 13 residues. CDR1 and CDR2 from the germline V gene are SGHDN and FVKESK. Trimming removed 2 bases at V and 11 bases at J, with 15 bases between. The CDR3 region has the DNA TGTGCCAGCAGCCAACGGCCTCCGGGAGTGGCTTTCTTT. Translating it yields CASSQRPPGVAFF.

This chain links TRBV5-1 with TRBJ2-1; TRBD2 aligns across 10 bases. V dropped 3 bases and J dropped 4; count of bases not matched to a gene: 4. The CDR3 length is 15 residues. CDR1 and CDR2 from the germline V gene are SGHRS and YFSETQ. DNA for the CDR3: TGCGCCAGCAGCTCTTCTAGCGGGAGATACAATGAGCAGTTCTTC. As protein: CASSSSSGRYNEQFF.

The chain recombines TRBV11-2 with TRBJ2-2, with TRBD1 as a possible D gene (5 bases). V lost 1 base, J lost 6 bases, and 12 bases lay in between. The CDR3 consists of 15 residues. The V gene's germline CDR1 is SGHAT and CDR2 FQNNGV. CDR3 nucleotides: TGTGCCAGCAGCTTAGGGGGCCCAGCCCCCGGGGAGCTGTTTTTT. Its translation: CASSLGGPAPGELFF.

This clone was counted a single time. This sequence joins TRBV6-5 and TRBJ2-7, with TRBD1 matching over 7 bases. This CDR3 has 15 amino acids. In germline, CDR1 is MNHEY, CDR2 SVGAGI. J gave up 6 bases and V 0 bases, and 8 bases lay outside the gene matches. CDR3 amino acids: CASSYSKGRGSEQYF. CDR3 in DNA: TGTGCCAGCAGTTACTCGAAGGGCAGGGGGAGCGAGCAGTACTTC.

V is TRBV19 and J is TRBJ2-2, with D unresolved. Germline values: CDR1 LNHDA, CDR2 SQIVND (reference sequence). V lost 7 bases and J lost 5, with 8 bases in between. CDR3 length equals 12 residues. CDR3 DNA sequence: TGTGCCAGTACCCACCAAACCGGGGAGCTGTTTTTT. This translates into CASTHQTGELFF.

V and J are TRBV18 and TRBJ1-2, with D possibly being TRBD1 (5 bases). V was shortened by 2 bases and J by 7 bases, with 11 bases between the two germline ends. Germline V lookup: CDR1 KGHSH, CDR2 LQKENI. This CDR3 comprises 13 residues. In DNA form, the CDR3 reads TGTGCCAGCTCACCAATAGAGACAGTTGGCTACACCTTC. It is translated as CASSPIETVGYTF.